The 13 T cell receptor beta chains given below trace back to one sample, sequenced in a study of a mutant IDH1 vaccine in newly diagnosed glioma. Profiling relied on immunoSEQ multiplex PCR, and the TCRdb table lists in-frame clones only, not all of them. The data contain about 51,000 clones, about 83% of them seen just once; the ten biggest clones take up 1.5% to 2%. Time point indicated: baseline, week 1 (first vaccination visit). Treatment specified: pre-vaccination baseline after standard-of-care therapy. Here the sequenced sample was PBMCs, taken from a glioma patient treated with radiotherapy, temozolomide or both. These receptor sequences come from a woman in her thirties or forties with glioma.

The J gene is TRBJ2-5, the V gene TRBV9; TRBD2 matches 11 bases. Germline CDR1 reads SGDLS; CDR2 reads YYNGEE. Germline trimming cut 1 base from V and 4 bases from J; bases unmatched to any gene: 12. CDR3 size: 18 residues. The CDR3 loop is CASSVNGRLAGGSETQYF. The CDR3 bases are TGTGCCAGCAGCGTAAATGGCCGGCTAGCGGGAGGCTCAGAGACCCAGTACTTC.

The rearrangement joins TRBV6-6 to TRBJ1-1; D is perhaps TRBD1 (5 bases). Per germline, CDR1 MNHNY and CDR2 SVGAGI (reference sequence). Trimming removed 4 bases from V and 1 base from J, with 10 bases in between. CDR3 length: 14 residues. In nucleotides, the CDR3 is TGTGCCAGCAGTTCGACAGCGAAGAACACTGAAGCTTTCTTT. Translating it yields CASSSTAKNTEAFF.

This chain joins TRBV19 and TRBJ2-3; possibly TRBD2 for D (6 bases). V was pared by 5 bases and J by 4 bases, with 13 bases between. The CDR3 contains 14 residues. Per the germline V gene, CDR1 is LNHDA and CDR2 is SQIVND (reference sequence). The DNA of the CDR3 is TGTGCCAGTAGTCTAACGGGGGTCGCAGATACGCAGTATTTT. It translates to CASSLTGVADTQYF. Drawing the rest from reference TRBV19 and TRBJ2-3, the complete variable domain is DGGITQSPKYLFRKEGQNVTLSCEQNLNHDAMYWYRQDPGQGLRLIYYSQIVNDFQKGDIAEGYSVSREKKESFPLTVTSAQKNPTAFYLCASSLTGVADTQYFGPGTRLTVL.

V is TRBV4-3 and J is TRBJ1-3; D not resolved. Germline V gives CDR1 LGHNA, CDR2 YSLEER. This CDR3 has 16 residues. V lost 4 bases and J 0 bases, leaving 13 bases between the germline ends. The CDR3: CASSPTSSHSGNTIYF. The CDR3 region has the DNA TGCGCCAGCAGCCCAACTTCCTCCCACTCTGGAAACACCATATATTTT.

The chain links TRBV2 to TRBJ2-3; 13 positions match TRBD2. The germline V gene encodes CDR1 SNHLY and CDR2 FYNNEI. There are 15 residues in the CDR3. V shed 8 bases, J shed 5 bases, and the junction held 7 bases outside the gene matches. This CDR3 is CASPGLAGAGDTQYF. In nucleotides, the CDR3 is TGTGCCAGCCCCGGACTAGCGGGGGCCGGAGATACGCAGTATTTT.

The chain combines TRBV9 with TRBJ2-2, with D possibly being TRBD1 or TRBD2 (6 bases each). The CDR3 has 12 amino acids. Per germline, CDR1 SGDLS and CDR2 YYNGEE. Trimming pared 5 bases from V and 6 bases from J, leaving 8 bases between. The CDR3 coding sequence is TGTGCCAGCAGGGAGGGGGCCGGGGAGCTGTTTTTT. As protein: CASREGAGELFF.

This clone was recorded a few times. J is TRBJ1-1 and V is TRBV10-3; D call uncertain. CDR3 length: 13 amino acids. V was trimmed by 4 bases and J by 1 base, leaving 7 bases between them. Germline CDR1 and CDR2: ENHRY and SYGVKD. The CDR3 loop reads CAISGRTNTEAFF. CDR3 sequence (DNA): TGTGCCATCAGTGGCAGGACGAACACTGAAGCTTTCTTT.

The gene calls are TRBV5-1 and TRBJ2-7, with 10 bases that match TRBD1. The CDR3 has 16 residues. V lost 0 bases to trimming and J lost 7 bases; unmatched junction nucleotides: 10. Germline V gene sequence: CDR1 SGHRS, CDR2 YFSETQ. CDR3 in DNA: TGCGCCAGCAGCTTGGCCCCGACAGGGGGCTTAGGAGAGCAGTACTTC. Amino acids: CASSLAPTGGLGEQYF.

CDR3 sequence (DNA): TGTGCCAGCAGCTTAGGACCACAGGGGGCTATCGGGGAGCTGTTTTTT. This encodes CASSLGPQGAIGELFF. The chain links TRBV7-2 to TRBJ2-2; TRBD1 agrees at 9 bases. V shed 1 base and J 7 bases; nucleotides not matched to a gene: 7. The CDR3 is 16 residues long. Germline V CDR1 and CDR2: SGHTA, FQGNSA.

The chain couples TRBV19 to TRBJ2-7; perhaps TRBD1 as D (6 bases). Trimming took off 5 bases at V and 0 bases at J, with 11 bases between the two ends. CDR1 is LNHDA, CDR2 SQIVND, per germline (reference sequence). The CDR3 length is 14 residues. The CDR3 loop reads CASSWGLSSYEQYF. CDR3 DNA sequence: TGTGCCAGTAGTTGGGGGCTGAGCTCCTACGAGCAGTACTTC.

The rearrangement uses TRBV19 and TRBJ2-3; 7 bases align to TRBD2. Losses at the gene ends were 4 bases for V and 10 bases for J; bases not matched to a gene: 8. The CDR3 consists of 13 residues. Germline CDR1 is LNHDA and CDR2 is SQIVND (reference sequence). The CDR3 reads CASSTFSGEAQYF. The DNA of the CDR3 is TGTGCCAGTAGTACCTTCAGCGGGGAGGCGCAGTATTTT.

The chain couples TRBV30 to TRBJ1-2, with D tentatively TRBD1 (5 bases). The CDR3 extends over 14 amino acids. The germline V gene encodes CDR1 GTSNPN and CDR2 SVGIG (reference sequence). Trimming left V 3 bases short and J 4 bases short, with 15 bases between. The CDR3 region has the DNA TGTGCCTGGAGGCTTAGGGGACCCAGCTATGGCTACACCTTC. Residues: CAWRLRGPSYGYTF.

This clone showed up just a few times. The chain links TRBV9 to TRBJ1-2; D is ambiguous. This CDR3 is 13 amino acids long. The germline V and J ends were trimmed by 4 bases and 4 bases, with 11 bases remaining between them. Germline V CDR1 and CDR2: SGDLS, YYNGEE. The CDR3, as DNA: TGTGCCAGCAGCCCCGACGGTTTCTATGGCTACACCTTC. Its protein product is CASSPDGFYGYTF.